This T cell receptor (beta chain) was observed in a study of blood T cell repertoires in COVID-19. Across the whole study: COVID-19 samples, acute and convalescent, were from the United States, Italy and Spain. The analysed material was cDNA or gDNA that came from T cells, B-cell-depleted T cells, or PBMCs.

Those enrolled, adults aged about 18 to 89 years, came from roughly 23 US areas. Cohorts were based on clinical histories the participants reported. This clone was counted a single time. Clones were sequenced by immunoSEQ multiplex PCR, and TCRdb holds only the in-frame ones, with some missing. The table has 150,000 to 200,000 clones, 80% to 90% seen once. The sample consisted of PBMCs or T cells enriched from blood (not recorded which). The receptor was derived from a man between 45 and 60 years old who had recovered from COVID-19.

Here the CDR3 DNA reads TGTGCCAGTAGTATATGGAGGGACGGTAATCAGCCCCAGCATTTT. Translating it yields CASSIWRDGNQPQHF. The V call is TRBV19, the J call TRBJ1-5; possibly TRBD1 for D (5 bases). This CDR3 region has 15 residues. CDR1 and CDR2 from the germline V gene are LNHDA and SQIVND (reference sequence). Trimming took off 2 bases at V and 4 bases at J, with 12 bases between the two ends.